This entry concerns a single TCR beta chain. The record originates from a study of blood T cell repertoires in COVID-19. Across the study: The United States, Italy and Spain supplied acute and convalescent COVID-19 samples. The analysed material was cDNA or gDNA that came from T cells, B-cell-depleted T cells, or PBMCs.

The protocol was immunoSEQ multiplex PCR, while the TCRdb copy is restricted to in-frame clones and leaves out a portion. Of some 97,000 clones in the sample, 65% to 90% were seen once. Participants' reported clinical history set cohort assignment. The origin of this receptor is a woman aged 50 to 60 who had recovered from COVID-19. What was sequenced was PBMCs or T cells enriched from blood (not recorded which).

The DNA of the CDR3 is TGTGCCACCAGTGATTCAATAGCGGCCACGGGGACAGATACGCAGTATTTT. Encoded protein: CATSDSIAATGTDTQYF. This chain links TRBV24-1 with TRBJ2-3; D is possibly TRBD2 (6 bases). Trimming pared 2 bases from V and 3 bases from J, leaving 17 bases between. CDR1 and CDR2 from the germline V gene are KGHDR and SFDVKD. This CDR3 comprises 17 residues.